This T cell receptor beta chain is from a study of T cell responses to AZD1222 COVID-19 vaccine. Whole-study results and caveats: It should be noted that donors were predominantly white British and more often female, and clonal diversity was possibly underestimated. Regions left unmutated in variants are reportedly the target of nearly half of spike-specific TCRs.

The protocol was immunoSEQ multiplex PCR, while the TCRdb copy is restricted to in-frame clones and leaves out a portion. The profile shows 150,000 to 200,000 clones, about nine tenths of them singletons. Germline CDR1 and CDR2: PRHDT and FYEKMQ (reference sequence). The J segment lost 9 bases and the V segment lost 8 bases, leaving 13 bases of the junction unmatched. CDR3 length: 14 residues. This clone was counted once. Its antigen is unidentified. The sample in question was peripheral blood, obtained on day 0 of MenACWY control vaccination. The TCR originated in an adult in good health. V gene TRBV13 combines with J gene TRBJ1-3; the match to TRBD1 covers 7 bases. This CDR3 is CASRDSLGLSTIYF. CDR3 bases: TGTGCCAGCCGGGACAGCTTAGGTCTGAGCACCATATATTTT.